This TCR beta chain was sequenced for a study of blood T cell repertoires in COVID-19. Study background: Material from acute and convalescent COVID-19 was sourced from the United States, Italy and Spain. Sample material is recorded as cDNA or gDNA derived from T cells, B-cell-depleted T cells, or PBMCs.

As originally analysed: Scientists estimated how many nucleated cells there were by amplifying reference gene primers. TCRdb's copy holds only in-frame clones and misses some; the assay was immunoSEQ multiplex PCR. V, J and clone size derive from that table, while D and trimming were established from the DNA sequence. The sample contains fewer than 250,000 clones, 65% to 90% of which appear only once. The ends were cut back, 3 bases at V and 2 bases at J, with 8 bases in the middle. Germline CDR1 reads MNHNS; CDR2 reads SASEGT. CDR3 length: 14 amino acids. Sequenced sample: peripheral blood. The rearrangement links TRBV6-1 to TRBJ1-3, with D tentatively TRBD1 (6 bases). This TCR was recovered from a woman between 65 and 79 years old with acute or convalescent COVID-19. In DNA form, the CDR3 reads TGTGCCAGCAGTGATCGACAGGCTGGAAACACCATATATTTT. It is translated as CASSDRQAGNTIYF.